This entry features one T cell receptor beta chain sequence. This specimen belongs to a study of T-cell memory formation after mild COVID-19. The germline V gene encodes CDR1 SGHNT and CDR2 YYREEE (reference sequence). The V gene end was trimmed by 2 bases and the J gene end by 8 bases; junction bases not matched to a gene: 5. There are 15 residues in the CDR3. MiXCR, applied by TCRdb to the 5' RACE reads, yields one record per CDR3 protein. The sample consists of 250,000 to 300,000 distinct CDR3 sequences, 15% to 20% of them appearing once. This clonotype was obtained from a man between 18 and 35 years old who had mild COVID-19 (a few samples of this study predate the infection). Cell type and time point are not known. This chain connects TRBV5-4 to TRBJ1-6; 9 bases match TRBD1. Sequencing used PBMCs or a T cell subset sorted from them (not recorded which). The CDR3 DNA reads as TGTGCCAGCAGCTTAACAGGGGGCAGGTATTCACCCCTCCACTTT. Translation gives CASSLTGGRYSPLHF. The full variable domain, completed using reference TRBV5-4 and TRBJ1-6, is ETGVTQSPTHLIKTRGQQVTLRCSSQSGHNTVSWYQQALGQGPQFIFQYYREEENGRGNFPPRFSGLQFPNYSSELNVNALELDDSALYLCASSLTGGRYSPLHFGNGTRLTVT.